The rows below give T cell receptor beta chains drawn from one sample of a study of blood T cells in healthy people across ages. TCRdb itself ran the 5' RACE reads through MiXCR, one entry per CDR3 protein. The data contain fewer than 2,000,000 distinct CDR3 sequences, roughly 30% of them singletons. The material sequenced was blood. These receptors all come from a woman aged 25 to 45 in good health. The CDR3 runs from the conserved cysteine through the conserved F or W. Fields, in order: J gene, V gene, D gene, clone size, CDR3 DNA, CDR3 protein. A D gene is named only where the DNA matches it firmly. Some rows mark clone size as missing; the rest say once, few, many or name a class of expanded clone.

j_call: TRBJ2-3
v_call: TRBV7-2
d_call: -
clone_size: -
cdr3_nt: TGTGCCAGCAGCGATCCCAGGGGTAGTACAGATACGCAGTATTTT
cdr3_aa: CASSDPRGSTDTQYF

j_call: TRBJ2-7
v_call: TRBV6-6
d_call: TRBD1
clone_size: few
cdr3_nt: TGTGCCAGCAGTTACTCCAGGACAGGGGGCAACGAGCAGTACTTC
cdr3_aa: CASSYSRTGGNEQYF

j_call: TRBJ1-5
v_call: TRBV9
d_call: -
clone_size: -
cdr3_nt: TGTGCCAGCAGCGCAGGTCCCGACAGGAGGGAGCAGCCCCAGCATTTT
cdr3_aa: CASSAGPDRREQPQHF

j_call: TRBJ2-1
v_call: TRBV2
d_call: TRBD2
clone_size: -
cdr3_nt: TGTGCCAGCAGAGGGGCCCAAGCGGGGCCCCACAATGAGCAGTTCTTC
cdr3_aa: CASRGAQAGPHNEQFF

j_call: TRBJ2-5
v_call: TRBV11-2
d_call: -
clone_size: few
cdr3_nt: TGTGCCAGCAGCTCAGGACACCCGGGCATAGAGACCCAGTACTTC
cdr3_aa: CASSSGHPGIETQYF

j_call: TRBJ2-3
v_call: TRBV13
d_call: TRBD2
clone_size: -
cdr3_nt: TGTGCCAGCAGCTTCCCCGGACTAGCGGGGGACGCAGATACGCAGTATTTT
cdr3_aa: CASSFPGLAGDADTQYF

j_call: TRBJ2-7
v_call: TRBV27
d_call: TRBD1
clone_size: few
cdr3_nt: TGTGCCAACCTCGACGCGACAGGGGCCACCTTGGGCGAGCAGTACTTC
cdr3_aa: CANLDATGATLGEQYF

j_call: TRBJ2-4
v_call: TRBV3-1
d_call: -
clone_size: -
cdr3_nt: TGTGCCAGCAGCCTACAGGGACCCCAGTACTTC
cdr3_aa: CASSLQGPQYF

j_call: TRBJ2-1
v_call: TRBV7-2
d_call: -
clone_size: -
cdr3_nt: TGTGCCAGCAGCTTAGAGTACAGCAACAATGAGCAGTTCTTC
cdr3_aa: CASSLEYSNNEQFF

j_call: TRBJ2-3
v_call: TRBV20-1
d_call: -
clone_size: -
cdr3_nt: TGCAGTGCTAGAGATGGGTACTCCGGCACAGATACGCAGTATTTT
cdr3_aa: CSARDGYSGTDTQYF

j_call: TRBJ2-3
v_call: TRBV6-1
d_call: -
clone_size: -
cdr3_nt: TGTGCCAGCAGTGAAGCGGGGGAGGGGGAAGCAGATACGCAGTATTTT
cdr3_aa: CASSEAGEGEADTQYF

j_call: TRBJ2-6
v_call: TRBV9
d_call: -
clone_size: -
cdr3_nt: TGTGCCAGCAGCGTACGGGGGGCTGGGGCCAACATCCTGACTTTC
cdr3_aa: CASSVRGAGANILTF

j_call: TRBJ2-6
v_call: TRBV12-3/TRBV12-4
d_call: -
clone_size: few
cdr3_nt: TGTGCCAGCGGATACCCTGCCACCCTTTCTGGGGCCAACGTCCTGACTTTC
cdr3_aa: CASGYPATLSGANVLTF

j_call: TRBJ2-1
v_call: TRBV9
d_call: TRBD2
clone_size: -
cdr3_nt: TGTGCCAGCAGCATCGGGACTAGCGTCGGAAATGAGCAGTTCTTC
cdr3_aa: CASSIGTSVGNEQFF

j_call: TRBJ2-5
v_call: TRBV10-3
d_call: TRBD2
clone_size: -
cdr3_nt: TGTGCCATCAGTGACAGCGGGAGGGCGTCGGATGAGCAGTACTTC
cdr3_aa: CAISDSGRASDEQYF

j_call: TRBJ2-3
v_call: TRBV7-2
d_call: -
clone_size: few
cdr3_nt: TGTGCCAGCAGCTTAGAGTTGGGGGGCCCCGCAACGCAGTATTTT
cdr3_aa: CASSLELGGPATQYF

j_call: TRBJ2-1
v_call: TRBV20-1
d_call: TRBD2
clone_size: -
cdr3_nt: TGCAGTGCTAGAGATTCCCAATCCCTTAGCGGGAATCTCAATGAGCAGTTCTTC
cdr3_aa: CSARDSQSLSGNLNEQFF

j_call: TRBJ1-2
v_call: TRBV5-1
d_call: -
clone_size: -
cdr3_nt: TGCGCCAGCAGCTTGTCCCAGGGGCGGAATGGCTACACCTTC
cdr3_aa: CASSLSQGRNGYTF

j_call: TRBJ2-1
v_call: TRBV5-1
d_call: -
clone_size: -
cdr3_nt: TGCGCCAGCAGCTTGGAAGGGGCAAGGGCCGATGAGCAGTTCTTC
cdr3_aa: CASSLEGARADEQFF

j_call: TRBJ1-2
v_call: TRBV7-6
d_call: -
clone_size: few
cdr3_nt: TGTGCCAGCAGCTTTGGGACCGCTAGAAACTATGGCTACACCTTC
cdr3_aa: CASSFGTARNYGYTF

j_call: TRBJ1-2
v_call: TRBV7-2
d_call: -
clone_size: -
cdr3_nt: TGTGCCAGCAGCTTTGGGGATCCCAACTATGGCTACACCTTC
cdr3_aa: CASSFGDPNYGYTF

j_call: TRBJ1-6
v_call: TRBV4-1
d_call: -
clone_size: -
cdr3_nt: TGCGCCAGCAGCCAAGATCGGGGGACCGCCAATTCACCCCTCCACTTT
cdr3_aa: CASSQDRGTANSPLHF